This TCR beta chain comes out of a study of blood T cells in healthy people across ages. In regard to this clonotype: Its antigen is as yet unknown.

With each sample, at least 5.5 micrograms of total RNA were extracted. The CDR3 spans 14 residues. The germline gives CDR1 DFQATT, CDR2 SNEGSKA (reference sequence). Trimming removed 0 bases from V and 3 bases from J, with 11 bases in between. Study outcomes and limitations: Naive T cell percentage by flow cytometry tracked strongly with beta diversity. There were more naive CD4+ cells and higher diversity in long-lived donors than in aged donors. A roughly linear fall in TCR beta diversity per million T cells was seen with increasing age.

A second about 7 to 11 cycle PCR used barcoded and J-beta primers. TCRdb ran MiXCR on the 5' RACE reads and lists one entry per CDR3 protein. The data show about 800,000 distinct CDR3 sequences, with nearly 60% seen just once and 20% to 25% held by the top ten. This sequence joins TRBV20-1 and TRBJ1-1; D may be TRBD1 (6 bases). Sequenced: blood. This receptor was taken from a young man in good health. This CDR3 reads CSARDARGDTEAFF. Written as DNA, the CDR3 is TGCAGTGCTAGAGACGCCAGGGGTGACACTGAAGCTTTCTTT.